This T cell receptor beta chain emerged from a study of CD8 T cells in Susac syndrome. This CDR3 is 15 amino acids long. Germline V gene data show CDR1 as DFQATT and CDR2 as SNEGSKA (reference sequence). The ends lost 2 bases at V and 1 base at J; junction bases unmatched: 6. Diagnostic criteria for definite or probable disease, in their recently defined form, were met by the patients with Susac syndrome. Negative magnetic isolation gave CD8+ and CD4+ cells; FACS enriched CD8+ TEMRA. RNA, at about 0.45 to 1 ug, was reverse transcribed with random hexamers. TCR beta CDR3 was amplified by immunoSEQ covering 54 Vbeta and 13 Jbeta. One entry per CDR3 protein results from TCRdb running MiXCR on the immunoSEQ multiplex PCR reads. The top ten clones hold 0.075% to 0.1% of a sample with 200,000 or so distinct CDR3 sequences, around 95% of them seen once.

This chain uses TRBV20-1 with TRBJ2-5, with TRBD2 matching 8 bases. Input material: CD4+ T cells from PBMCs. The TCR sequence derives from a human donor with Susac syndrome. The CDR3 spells CSARPAGESQETQYF. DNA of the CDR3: TGCAGTGCTAGACCAGCGGGGGAATCCCAAGAGACCCAGTACTTC.